This note documents a single T cell receptor (beta chain) sequence. This record comes from a study of OX40 agonist ivuxolimab in advanced cancers. CDR1 is SNHLY, CDR2 FYNNEI, per germline. Trimming pared 6 bases from V and 0 bases from J, leaving 12 bases between. This CDR3 is built from 15 residues. Sequenced by immunoSEQ multiplex PCR; TCRdb stores in-frame clones only, minus some. The sample contains 75,000 to 90,000 clones, about 89% of which appear only once. This TCR came from an adult with an advanced solid tumor such as melanoma, head and neck, liver or kidney cancer. This chain links TRBV2 with TRBJ1-3; D unresolved. The starting material was CD4+ or CD8+ T cells sorted from blood, obtained in a trial of the OX40 agonist ivuxolimab. This CDR3 is CASRDDGNSGNTIYF. CDR3 in DNA: TGTGCCAGCAGAGATGACGGAAACTCTGGAAACACCATATATTTT.